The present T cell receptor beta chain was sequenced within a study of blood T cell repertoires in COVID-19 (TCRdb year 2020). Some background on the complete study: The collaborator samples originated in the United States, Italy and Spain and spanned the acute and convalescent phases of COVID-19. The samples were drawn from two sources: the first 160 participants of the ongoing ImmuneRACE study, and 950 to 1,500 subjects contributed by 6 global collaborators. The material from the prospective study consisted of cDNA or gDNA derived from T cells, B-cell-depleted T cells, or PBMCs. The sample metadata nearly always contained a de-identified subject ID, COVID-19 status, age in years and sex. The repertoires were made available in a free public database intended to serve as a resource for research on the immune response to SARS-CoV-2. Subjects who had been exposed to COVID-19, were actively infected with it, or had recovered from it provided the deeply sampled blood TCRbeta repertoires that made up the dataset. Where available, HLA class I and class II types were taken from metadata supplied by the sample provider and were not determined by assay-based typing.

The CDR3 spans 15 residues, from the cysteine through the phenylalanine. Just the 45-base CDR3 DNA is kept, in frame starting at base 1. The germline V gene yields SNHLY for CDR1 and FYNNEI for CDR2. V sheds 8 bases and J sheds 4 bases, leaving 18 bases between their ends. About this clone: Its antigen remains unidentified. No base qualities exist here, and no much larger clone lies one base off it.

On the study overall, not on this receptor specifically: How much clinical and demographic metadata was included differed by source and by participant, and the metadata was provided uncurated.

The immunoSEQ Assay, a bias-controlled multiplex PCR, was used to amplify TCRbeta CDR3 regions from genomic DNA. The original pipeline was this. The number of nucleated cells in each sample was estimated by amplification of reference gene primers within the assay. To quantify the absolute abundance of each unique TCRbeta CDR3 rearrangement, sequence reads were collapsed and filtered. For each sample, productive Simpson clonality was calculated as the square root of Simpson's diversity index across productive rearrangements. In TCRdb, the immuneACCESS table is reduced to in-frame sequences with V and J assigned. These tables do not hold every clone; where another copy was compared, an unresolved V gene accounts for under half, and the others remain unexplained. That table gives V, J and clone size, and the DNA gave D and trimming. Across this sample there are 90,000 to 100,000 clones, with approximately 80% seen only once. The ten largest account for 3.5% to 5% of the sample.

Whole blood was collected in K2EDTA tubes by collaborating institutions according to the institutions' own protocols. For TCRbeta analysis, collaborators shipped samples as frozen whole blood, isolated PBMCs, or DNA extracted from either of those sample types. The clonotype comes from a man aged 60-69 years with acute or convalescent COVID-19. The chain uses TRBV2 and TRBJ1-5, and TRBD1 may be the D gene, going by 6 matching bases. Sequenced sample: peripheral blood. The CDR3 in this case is CASAYRVTLNQPQHF. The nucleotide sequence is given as TGTGCCAGCGCCTACAGGGTAACCCTAAATCAGCCCCAGCATTTT.